The rows below give T cell receptor beta chains drawn from one sample of a study of blood T cells in healthy people across ages. MiXCR, run by TCRdb on the 5' RACE reads, gives a single entry per CDR3 protein. This table has roughly 1.7 million distinct CDR3 sequences, approximately 32% appearing once. The sample taken for sequencing was blood. The receptors derive from a woman aged 30 to 39 in good health. CDR3s include the opening cysteine and the closing phenylalanine or tryptophan. Each record gives: V gene, D gene, CDR3 protein. D genes are given only for firm matches.

TRBV5-5,.,CASSTQQGGRETQYF
TRBV15,.,CATSRDPKETQYF
TRBV20-1,TRBD1,CSASLLGYGTGGTNYGYTF
TRBV20-1,.,CSASWSYSYNEQFF
TRBV2,TRBD2,CARRTSGGHEQYF
TRBV27,.,CASRSPGLQGIKETQYF
TRBV9,.,CASSVVQGARSSYNEQFF
TRBV3-1,.,CASSRGLGVYGYTF
TRBV7-2,.,CVSSLFPAAVYNEQFF
TRBV7-6,.,CASSLGGPSSYNSPLHF
TRBV5-1,TRBD1,CASSPDRVDGAKNIQYF
TRBV20-1,TRBD2,CSATQLAGGRYNEQFF
TRBV20-1,.,CSAEEWGEQFF
TRBV7-8,TRBD1,CASSLVYRGGSSYNEQFF
TRBV12-3/TRBV12-4,.,CASSFMGSSYEQYF
TRBV9,.,CASSETAHNSPLHF
TRBV2,.,CASTRVPRTSSYNEQFF
TRBV13,.,CASSPASTGSSYTEAFF
TRBV6-1,.,CASAMGAIYGYTF
TRBV20-1,.,CSARPLRVTNEQFF
TRBV20-1,TRBD2,CSASQRGVSYEQYF
TRBV27,.,CASSLKGWTEAFF
TRBV5-1,.,CASSLAFNEQFF
TRBV5-5,TRBD1,CASSLNRGPTYEQYF
TRBV7-6,.,CASSLEAGEWHEQYF
TRBV2,.,CASSEALQVLETRYF
TRBV9,.,CASSPRGVGSVKNIQYF
TRBV2,.,CASSPTRFEAFF
TRBV5-1,TRBD1,CASSPGQAHEKLFF
TRBV15,.,CATGQGKNQPQHF
TRBV27,.,CASSFNDSPLHF
TRBV7-6,.,CASRAEAASYNEQFF
TRBV7-6,.,CASSLGPLYGQYF
TRBV24-1,.,CATSELTAGYTDTQYF
TRBV3-1,.,CASSQEEQPGDTQYF
TRBV28,.,CASSSPSVGDEQFF
TRBV7-8,.,CASTIERSGGETQYF
TRBV2,.,CASSDPHGQNTEAFF
TRBV5-1,.,CASSLAWGSQRGTEAFF
TRBV12-3/TRBV12-4,.,CASSLGGGTQYF
TRBV27,TRBD2,CASSLIGGGTSAYNEQFF
TRBV6-5,.,CAGSLRENQPQHF
TRBV28,TRBD2,CACSPRGSSGSSYEQYF
TRBV29-1,.,CSVDLSGGKGYTF
TRBV7-2,TRBD1,CASSPTGFYTEAFF
TRBV4-1,.,CASTFPGQIPNYGYTF
TRBV20-1,TRBD2,CSASLAGPGTQYF
TRBV5-6,.,CASSGSTGYGGYNEQFF
TRBV5-1,.,CASSFTSATYEQYF
TRBV7-9,.,CASSLSFNPYEQYF
TRBV10-1,.,CATSGSGKDEQYF